This T cell receptor beta chain was sequenced for a study of shared clonotypes between healthy human individuals. The data were produced by immunoSEQ multiplex PCR, yet TCRdb's version contains in-frame clones alone and is incomplete. The sample lists 2 million to 2.5 million clones, 85% to 95% occurring once. The CDR3 has 16 residues. J lost 2 bases, V lost 2 bases, and 5 bases had no gene match. Germline-derived CDR1 and CDR2 are SGHKS and YYEKEE (reference sequence). The sequence was obtained from a man aged 18 to 35 in good health. Some clones in this sample may be carry-over from other donors' samples. V and J are TRBV5-5 and TRBJ2-1; 9 bases map to TRBD1. Input material: naive CD4+ T cells from PBMCs. The sample's subset: CD45RA+ positively selected. In DNA form, the CDR3 reads TGTGCCAGCAGCTTCGGTACAGGGGGCGCCTACAATGAGCAGTTCTTC. Translating gives CASSFGTGGAYNEQFF.